This T cell receptor beta chain originates from a study of blood T cell repertoires in COVID-19. The ends lost 9 bases at V and 3 bases at J; junction bases unmatched: 6. The CDR3 sequence is 14 residues long. Germline V lookup: CDR1 LNHDA, CDR2 SQIVND (reference sequence). The method was immunoSEQ multiplex PCR; TCRdb's version includes in-frame clones alone and lacks a portion of them. The sample yields tens of thousands of clones, 80% to 90% seen once. Material: peripheral blood. The TCR was taken from a man aged 50 to 59 with active COVID-19. The gene calls are TRBV19 and TRBJ1-3, with 9 bases that match TRBD1. In DNA, the CDR3 is TGTGCCAGATTGGACAGGGGATTTGGAAACACCATATATTTT. Amino acid sequence: CARLDRGFGNTIYF.